The clone carrying this T cell receptor (beta chain) has a handful of counts. This entry is derived from a study of T cell repertoires in cytomegalovirus infection. Study at large: CMV infection plus the matching HLA type was flagged by public TCR beta signatures.

The CDR3 length is 14 residues. Trimming pared 4 bases from V and 2 bases from J, leaving 9 bases between. Germline assignment: CDR1 MGHDK and CDR2 SYGVNS. TCRdb re-derived calls from the reads in MiXCR, one entry per CDR3 protein. The sample gives approximately 500,000 distinct CDR3 sequences, 16% of which show up once; 20% to 30% is in the top ten. The receptor comes from a human donor in good health (CMV status not recorded). Some clones in this sample may be carry-over from other donors' samples. Sequencing used CD8+ T cells from PBMCs. J is TRBJ2-1 and V is TRBV25-1; tentative D call: TRBD1 (5 bases). The CDR3 sequence is CASSGLDTYNEQFF. The CDR3 region has the DNA TGTGCCAGCAGTGGTTTGGACACCTACAATGAGCAGTTCTTC.